This T cell receptor beta chain was retrieved from a study of T cell responses to AZD1222 COVID-19 vaccine. Sequencing was performed with immunoSEQ multiplex PCR; in TCRdb, only in-frame clones are kept and a portion is missing. The table lists some 87,000 clones, over 75% of them singletons. On this clone itself: Its target is unknown.

Germline V gives CDR1 SGHTS, CDR2 YDEGEE. The CDR3 covers 16 residues. V was trimmed by 6 bases and J by 5 bases, leaving 23 bases between them. Whole-study results and caveats: Donors, mostly white British, included more females; clonal diversity was possibly underestimated. Dominant at 160-218 and 743-854, vaccine-associated CD4 TCRs also spanned spike. No day 14 peak samples; only post-peak repertoires were characterized.

The chain combines TRBV5-8 with TRBJ1-1; D unclear. The receptor's source is an adult in good health. The sequencing here drew on peripheral blood, taken on day 0 of AZD1222 vaccination. This CDR3 reads CASNENLKKTDTEAFF. As DNA, the CDR3 is TGTGCCAGCAACGAGAACTTAAAAAAAACTGATACTGAAGCTTTCTTT. Together with reference TRBV5-8 and TRBJ1-1, the CDR3 gives the full variable domain: EAGVTQSPTHLIKTRGQQATLRCSPISGHTSVYWYQQALGLGLQFLLWYDEGEERNRGNFPPRFSGRQFPNYSSELNVNALELEDSALYLCASNENLKKTDTEAFFGQGTRLTVV.